One sample yielded the 8 T cell receptor beta chains listed below, sequenced in a study of a mutant IDH1 vaccine in newly diagnosed glioma. Their antigen targets remain unknown. This sample's time point: week 5, during vaccination. In the vaccine, a single dose held 300 ug of the mutant IDH1 20-mer peptide, along with topical imiquimod. Libraries were prepared by immunoSEQ multiplex PCR; TCRdb keeps only in-frame clonotypes and omits some of them. The data contain 45,000 to 60,000 clones, over 75% of them seen just once; the ten biggest clones take up about 5.2%. Sequences were derived from PBMCs, sampled from a glioma patient whose treatment included an IDH1 peptide vaccine. The receptors derive from a man aged 50 to 60 with glioma.

J is TRBJ1-6 and V is TRBV9; 7 positions agree with TRBD1. The germline gives CDR1 SGDLS, CDR2 YYNGEE. This CDR3 has 15 residues. V was pared by 4 bases and J by 8 bases, with 9 bases of the junction left unmatched. CDR3 nucleotide sequence: TGTGCCAGCAGCCCGCGACAGGGTCCGGATTCACCCCTCCACTTT. As protein: CASSPRQGPDSPLHF.

The DNA of the CDR3 is TGTGCCAGCAGCCAAGGGGACCTGGCTATAGGCTACGAGCAGTACTTC. The encoded protein is CASSQGDLAIGYEQYF. This chain uses TRBV14 with TRBJ2-7; D is tentatively TRBD1 or TRBD2 (5 bases each). Germline-derived CDR1 and CDR2 are SGHDN and FVKESK. There are 16 residues in the CDR3. Trimming removed 1 base at V and 3 bases at J, with 16 bases between.

The chain carries TRBV4-3 and TRBJ2-3; D may be TRBD2 (5 bases). This CDR3 has 12 amino acids. The ends were cut back, 5 bases at V and 6 bases at J, with 9 bases in the middle. The V gene's germline CDR1 is LGHNA and CDR2 YSLEER. CDR3 sequence: CASSGRRDTQYF. CDR3 sequence (DNA): TGCGCCAGCAGCGGCCGGAGGGATACGCAGTATTTT.

The chain joins TRBV4-1 to TRBJ2-7; D perhaps matches TRBD2 (5 bases). The CDR3 has 12 amino acids. Germline values: CDR1 MGHRA, CDR2 YSYEKL. With 0 bases removed from V and 6 bases from J, the gap between germline ends came to 6 bases. The CDR3 loop is CASSQDGGEQYF. CDR3 in DNA: TGCGCCAGCAGCCAAGACGGAGGCGAGCAGTACTTC.

The genes are TRBV2 and TRBJ1-5; D is possibly TRBD1 (5 bases). Deletions cut 2 bases from V and 4 bases from J, with 9 bases between. This CDR3 is 14 amino acids long. Germline CDR1 SNHLY, CDR2 FYNNEI. The CDR3 reads CASSETQVNQPQHF. In nucleotides, the CDR3 is TGTGCCAGCAGTGAAACACAGGTTAATCAGCCCCAGCATTTT.

This clone was found once. The V call is TRBV10-3, the J call TRBJ1-1; 9 positions agree with TRBD1. From germline, CDR1 is ENHRY and CDR2 SYGVKD. There are 16 residues in the CDR3. With 2 bases clipped from V and 4 bases from J, the junction kept 8 bases outside the gene matches. In DNA, the CDR3 is TGTGCCATCAGTGAGATACAGGGGGCGCGGGGCACTGAAGCTTTCTTT. Amino acids: CAISEIQGARGTEAFF.

This clone was recorded a few times. The chain joins TRBV29-1 to TRBJ2-3; possibly TRBD2 for D (5 bases). This CDR3 is 12 amino acids long. Germline assignment: CDR1 SQVTM and CDR2 ANQGSEA. Trimming removed 6 bases at V and 1 base at J, with 8 bases between. CDR3 sequence: CSVRTGTDTQYF. In DNA form, the CDR3 reads TGCAGCGTCCGGACTGGCACAGATACGCAGTATTTT.

The chain links TRBV2 to TRBJ1-5; 10 nucleotides agree with TRBD1. V was pared by 5 bases and J by 4 bases, with 5 bases of the junction left unmatched. Germline V gene data show CDR1 as SNHLY and CDR2 as FYNNEI. The CDR3 length is 15 residues. The CDR3 spells CASSRGQGPNQPQHF. The CDR3 DNA follows: TGTGCCAGCAGTCGGGGACAGGGGCCTAATCAGCCCCAGCATTTT.